This TCR beta chain was retrieved from a study of cytomegalovirus exposure and HLA in healthy donors. Study results and limitations: Overall, roughly 160 TCR beta chains were annotated as cytomegalovirus-associated.

This CDR3 has 14 residues. V lost 2 bases and J lost 1, with 9 bases in between. Germline lookup yields CDR1 SGHRS and CDR2 YFSETQ. This clone was found a few times. Its antigen is unknown. The PCR was carried out with 60 Vbeta primers and 13 Jbeta primers. TCRdb keeps only in-frame clones here, not all; method: immunoSEQ multiplex PCR. The sample consists of around 200,000 clones, approximately 80% of them appearing once. This receptor was identified in a girl aged 2 to 9 in good health and CMV-seropositive. The chain carries TRBV5-1 and TRBJ1-1, with D tentatively TRBD1 (5 bases). Sequenced: PBMCs. The CDR3 coding sequence is TGCGCCAGCAGCTTCAAGGGGCAGAACACTGAAGCTTTCTTT. It translates to CASSFKGQNTEAFF.